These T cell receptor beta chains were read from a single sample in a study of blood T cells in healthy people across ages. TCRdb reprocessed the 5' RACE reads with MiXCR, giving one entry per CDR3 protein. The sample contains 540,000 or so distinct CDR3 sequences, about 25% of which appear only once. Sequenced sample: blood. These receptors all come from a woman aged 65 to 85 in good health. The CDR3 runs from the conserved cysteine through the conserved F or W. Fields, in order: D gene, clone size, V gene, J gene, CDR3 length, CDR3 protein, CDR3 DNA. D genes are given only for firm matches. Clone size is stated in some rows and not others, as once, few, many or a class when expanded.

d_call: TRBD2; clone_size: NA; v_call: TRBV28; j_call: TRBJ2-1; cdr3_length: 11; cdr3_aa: CASTGGHEQFF; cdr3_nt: TGTGCCAGCACGGGGGGGCATGAGCAGTTCTTC
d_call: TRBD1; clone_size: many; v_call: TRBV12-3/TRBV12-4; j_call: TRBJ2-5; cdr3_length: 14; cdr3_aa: CASRYRDSQETQYF; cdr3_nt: TGTGCCAGCAGATACCGGGACAGTCAAGAGACCCAGTACTTC
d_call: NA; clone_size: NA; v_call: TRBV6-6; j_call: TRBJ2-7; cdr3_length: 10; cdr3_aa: CASGTGEQYF; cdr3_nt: TGTGCCAGCGGAACCGGCGAGCAGTACTTC
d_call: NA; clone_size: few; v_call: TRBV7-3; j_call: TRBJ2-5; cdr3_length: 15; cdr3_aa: CASSLSGATKETQYF; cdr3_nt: TGTGCCAGCAGCTTATCGGGGGCTACGAAAGAGACCCAGTACTTC
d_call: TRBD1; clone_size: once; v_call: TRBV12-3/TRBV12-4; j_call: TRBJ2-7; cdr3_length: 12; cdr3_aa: CASSPNRGLQYF; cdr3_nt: TGTGCCAGCAGTCCTAACAGGGGGCTGCAGTACTTC
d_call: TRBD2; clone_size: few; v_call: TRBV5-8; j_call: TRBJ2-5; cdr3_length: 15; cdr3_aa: CASSTRWTSQETQYF; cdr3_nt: TGTGCCAGCAGCACAAGGTGGACTAGTCAAGAGACCCAGTACTTC
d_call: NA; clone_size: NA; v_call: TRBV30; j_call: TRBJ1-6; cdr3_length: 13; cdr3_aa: CAWSSTQRTPLHF; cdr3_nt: TGTGCCTGGAGTTCCACACAAAGGACGCCCCTCCACTTT
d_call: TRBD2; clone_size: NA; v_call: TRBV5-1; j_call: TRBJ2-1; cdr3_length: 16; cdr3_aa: CASSIPLAGGRNEQFF; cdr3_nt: TGCGCCAGCAGCATCCCACTAGCGGGGGGGAGGAATGAGCAGTTCTTC
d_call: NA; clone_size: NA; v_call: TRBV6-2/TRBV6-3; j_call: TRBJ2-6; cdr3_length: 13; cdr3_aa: CASSLIGANVLTF; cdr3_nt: TGTGCCAGCAGTCTAATCGGGGCCAACGTCCTGACTTTC
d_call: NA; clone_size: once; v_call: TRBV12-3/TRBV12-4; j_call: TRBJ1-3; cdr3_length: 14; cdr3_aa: CVSSFGALAYTIYF; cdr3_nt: TGTGTCAGCAGTTTTGGGGCCTTAGCTTACACCATATATTTT
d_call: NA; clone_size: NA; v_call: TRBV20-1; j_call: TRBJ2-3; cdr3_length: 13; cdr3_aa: CSALGAFTDTQYF; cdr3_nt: TGCAGTGCCCTGGGGGCCTTCACAGATACGCAGTATTTT
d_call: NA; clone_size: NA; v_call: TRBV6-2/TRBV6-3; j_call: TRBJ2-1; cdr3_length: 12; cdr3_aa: CASSRTNNEQFF; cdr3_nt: TGTGCCAGCAGTCGTACGAACAATGAGCAATTCTTC
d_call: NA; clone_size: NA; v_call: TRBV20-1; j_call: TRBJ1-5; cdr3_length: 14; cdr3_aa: CSARGQYSNRPQHF; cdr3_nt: TGCAGTGCTAGAGGACAGTACAGCAATCGGCCCCAGCATTTT
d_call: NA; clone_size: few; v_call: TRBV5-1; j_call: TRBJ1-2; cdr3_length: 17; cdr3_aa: CASSLKDSRDSLMGYTF; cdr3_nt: TGCGCCAGCAGCTTGAAGGATTCACGGGACTCCCTTATGGGCTACACCTTC
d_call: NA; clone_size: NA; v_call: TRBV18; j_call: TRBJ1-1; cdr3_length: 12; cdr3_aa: CASSPLVTEAFF; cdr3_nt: TGTGCCAGCTCACCTCTAGTCACTGAAGCTTTCTTT
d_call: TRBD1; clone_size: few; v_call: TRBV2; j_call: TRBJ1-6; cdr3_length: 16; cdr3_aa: CASSGQGALLDSPLHF; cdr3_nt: TGTGCCAGCAGCGGGCAGGGGGCGCTTTTAGATTCACCCCTCCACTTT
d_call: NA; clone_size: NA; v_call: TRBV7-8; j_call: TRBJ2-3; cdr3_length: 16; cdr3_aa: CASSLVYRVIADTQYF; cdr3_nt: TGTGCCAGCAGCTTAGTGTACAGGGTGATCGCAGATACGCAGTATTTT
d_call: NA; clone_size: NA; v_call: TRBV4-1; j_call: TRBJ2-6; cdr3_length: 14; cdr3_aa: CASSQEAQANVLTF; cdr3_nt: TGCGCCAGCAGCCAAGAGGCACAAGCCAACGTCCTGACTTTC
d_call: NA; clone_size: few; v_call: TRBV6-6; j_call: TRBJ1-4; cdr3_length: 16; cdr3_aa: CASSYPEKFLGEKLFF; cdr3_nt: TGTGCCAGCAGTTACCCGGAGAAATTTCTAGGGGAAAAACTGTTTTTT
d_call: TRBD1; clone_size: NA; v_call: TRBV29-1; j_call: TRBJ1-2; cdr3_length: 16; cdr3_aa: CSVEVGRTGGLYGYTF; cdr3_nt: TGCAGCGTTGAAGTCGGTCGGACAGGGGGGCTCTATGGCTACACCTTC
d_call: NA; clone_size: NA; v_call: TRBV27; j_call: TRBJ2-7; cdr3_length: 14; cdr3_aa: CASSSSWDSYEQYF; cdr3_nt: TGTGCCAGCAGTTCGTCGTGGGACTCCTACGAGCAGTACTTC
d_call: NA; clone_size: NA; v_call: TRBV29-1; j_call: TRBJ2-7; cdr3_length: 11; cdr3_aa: CSGERGGEQYF; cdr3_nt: TGCAGCGGTGAGAGGGGGGGAGAGCAGTACTTC
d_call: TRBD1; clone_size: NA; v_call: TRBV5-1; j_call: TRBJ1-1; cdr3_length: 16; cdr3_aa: CASSLRQGTMNTEAFF; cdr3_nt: TGCGCCAGCAGCTTAAGACAGGGGACTATGAACACTGAAGCTTTCTTT
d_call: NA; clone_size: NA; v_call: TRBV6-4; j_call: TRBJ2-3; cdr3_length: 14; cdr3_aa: CASSRTVSTDTQYF; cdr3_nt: TGTGCCAGCAGCCGGACAGTAAGCACAGATACGCAGTATTTT
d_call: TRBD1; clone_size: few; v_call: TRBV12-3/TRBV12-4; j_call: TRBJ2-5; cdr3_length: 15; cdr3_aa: CASSPPGQGSETQYF; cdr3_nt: TGTGCCAGCAGTCCCCCGGGACAGGGGTCGGAGACCCAGTACTTC
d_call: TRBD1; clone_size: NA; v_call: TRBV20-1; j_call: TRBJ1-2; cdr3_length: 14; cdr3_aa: CSVYTNRGSYGYTF; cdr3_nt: TGCAGTGTGTACACCAACAGGGGGTCTTATGGCTACACCTTC
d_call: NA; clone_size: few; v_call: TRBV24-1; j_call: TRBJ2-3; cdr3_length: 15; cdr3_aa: CATSGETGSTDTQYF; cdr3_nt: TGTGCCACCAGTGGGGAAACAGGGAGCACAGATACGCAGTATTTT
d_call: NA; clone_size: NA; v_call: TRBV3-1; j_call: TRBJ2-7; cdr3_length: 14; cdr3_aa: CASSQGPWTVEQYF; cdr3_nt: TGTGCCAGCAGCCAAGGCCCATGGACGGTCGAGCAGTACTTC
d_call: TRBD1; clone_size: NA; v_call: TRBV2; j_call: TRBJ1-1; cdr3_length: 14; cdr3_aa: CASSRTGGLAEAFF; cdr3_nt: TGTGCCAGCAGCCGGACAGGGGGCCTGGCTGAAGCTTTCTTT
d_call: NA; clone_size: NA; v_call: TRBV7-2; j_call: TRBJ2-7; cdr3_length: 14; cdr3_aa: CASSLAGAAYEQYF; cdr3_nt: TGTGCCAGCAGCTTAGCGGGGGCCGCCTACGAGCAGTACTTC
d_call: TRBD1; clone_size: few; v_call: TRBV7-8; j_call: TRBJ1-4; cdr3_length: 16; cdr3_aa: CASSPGTGSAAGKLFF; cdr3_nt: TGTGCCAGCAGCCCAGGGACAGGGTCTGCGGCTGGAAAACTGTTTTTT
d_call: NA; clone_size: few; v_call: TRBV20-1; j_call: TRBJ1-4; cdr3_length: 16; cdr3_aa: CSARLPYRSTNEKLFF; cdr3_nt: TGCAGTGCTAGACTTCCTTACAGATCAACTAATGAAAAACTGTTTTTT
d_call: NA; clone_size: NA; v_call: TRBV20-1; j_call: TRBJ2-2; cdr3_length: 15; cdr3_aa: CSAQIRGGGTGELFF; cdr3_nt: TGCAGTGCCCAAATCAGGGGAGGGGGCACCGGGGAGCTGTTTTTT
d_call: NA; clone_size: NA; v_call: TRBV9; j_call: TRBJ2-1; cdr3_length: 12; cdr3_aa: CASSDSYNEQFF; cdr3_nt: TGTGCCAGCAGTGACTCCTACAATGAGCAGTTCTTC
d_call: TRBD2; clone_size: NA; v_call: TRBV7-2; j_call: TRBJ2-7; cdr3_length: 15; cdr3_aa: CASSYRGGRAYEQYF; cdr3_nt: TGTGCCAGCAGCTATCGGGGGGGCCGGGCCTACGAGCAGTACTTC
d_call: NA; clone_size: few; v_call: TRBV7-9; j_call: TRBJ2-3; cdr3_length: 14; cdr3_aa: CASSPIGDTDTQYF; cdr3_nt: TGTGCCAGCAGCCCCATTGGGGACACAGATACGCAGTATTTT
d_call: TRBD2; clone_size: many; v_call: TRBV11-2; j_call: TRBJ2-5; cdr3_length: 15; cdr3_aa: CASSGQGASGVPQYF; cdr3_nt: TGTGCCAGCAGCGGCCAGGGAGCTAGCGGTGTCCCACAGTACTTC
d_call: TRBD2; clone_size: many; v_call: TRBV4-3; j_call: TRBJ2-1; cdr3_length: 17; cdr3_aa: CASSQEGKLAEYNEQFF; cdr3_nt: TGCGCCAGCAGCCAAGAAGGGAAACTAGCGGAGTACAATGAGCAGTTCTTC
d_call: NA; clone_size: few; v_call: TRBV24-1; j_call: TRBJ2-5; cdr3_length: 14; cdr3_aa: CATSDPGRAETQYF; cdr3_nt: TGTGCCACCAGTGACCCCGGCAGGGCCGAGACCCAGTACTTC
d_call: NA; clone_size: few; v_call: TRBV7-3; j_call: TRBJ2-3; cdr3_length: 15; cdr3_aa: CASSQGTSPTDTQYF; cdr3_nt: TGTGCCAGCAGCCAAGGGACTTCCCCCACAGATACGCAGTATTTT
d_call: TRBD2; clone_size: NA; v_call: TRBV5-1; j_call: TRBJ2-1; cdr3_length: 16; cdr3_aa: CASSLVSGRALNEQFF; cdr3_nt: TGCGCCAGCAGCTTGGTTAGCGGGAGGGCCCTCAATGAGCAGTTCTTC
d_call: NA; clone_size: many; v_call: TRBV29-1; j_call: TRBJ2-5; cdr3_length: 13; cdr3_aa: CSVTRTDQETQYF; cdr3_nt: TGCAGCGTTACCCGGACGGATCAAGAGACCCAGTACTTC
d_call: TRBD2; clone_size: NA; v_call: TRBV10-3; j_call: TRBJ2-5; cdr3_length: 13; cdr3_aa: CAISSREGETQYF; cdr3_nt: TGTGCCATCAGTTCCAGGGAGGGAGAGACCCAGTACTTC
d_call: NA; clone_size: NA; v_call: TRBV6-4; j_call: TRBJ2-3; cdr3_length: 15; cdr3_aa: CASSEGGGHTDTQYF; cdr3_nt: TGTGCCAGCAGTGAAGGCGGGGGCCACACAGATACGCAGTATTTT
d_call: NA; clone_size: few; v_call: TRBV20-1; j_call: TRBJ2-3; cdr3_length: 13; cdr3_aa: CSAYSRGADTQYF; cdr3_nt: TGCAGTGCTTACTCTAGGGGGGCAGATACGCAGTATTTT
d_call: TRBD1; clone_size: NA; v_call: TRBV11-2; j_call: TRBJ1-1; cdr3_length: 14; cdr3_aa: CASSSGQLATEAFF; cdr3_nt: TGTGCCAGCAGCTCGGGACAGTTGGCCACTGAAGCTTTCTTT
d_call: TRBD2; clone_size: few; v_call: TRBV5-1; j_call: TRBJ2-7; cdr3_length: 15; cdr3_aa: CASSYGTTKNYEQYF; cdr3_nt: TGCGCCAGCAGCTACGGGACTACAAAAAATTACGAGCAGTACTTC
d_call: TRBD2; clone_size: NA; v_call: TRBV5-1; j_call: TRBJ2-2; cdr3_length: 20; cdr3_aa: CASSSRFAGSGGSNTGELFF; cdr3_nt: TGCGCCAGCAGCTCCCGCTTCGCTGGGAGCGGGGGGTCAAACACCGGGGAGCTGTTTTTT
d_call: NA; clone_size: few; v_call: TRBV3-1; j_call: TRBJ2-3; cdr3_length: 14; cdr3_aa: CASSQSPTGFTQYF; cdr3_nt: TGTGCCAGCAGCCAATCGCCTACGGGGTTCACGCAGTATTTT